This T cell receptor (beta chain) was obtained from a study of CD8 T cells in Susac syndrome. An input of about 0.5 to 1 ug of RNA was subjected to reverse transcription using random hexamers. From the immunoSEQ multiplex PCR reads, TCRdb called clonotypes with MiXCR, one entry per CDR3 protein. Of some 140,000 distinct CDR3 sequences in the sample, about 95% were seen once. The ends were cut back, 5 bases at V and 2 bases at J, with 8 bases in the middle. Germline lookup yields CDR1 SQVTM and CDR2 ANQGSEA. The CDR3 covers 12 residues. The receptor was derived from a human donor with Susac syndrome. The sequenced sample consisted of CD8+ T cells from PBMCs. The genes are TRBV29-1 and TRBJ2-3, with D uncertain. The chain's CDR3 is CSVSKNTDTQYF. Written as DNA, the CDR3 is TGCAGCGTTAGCAAAAACACAGATACGCAGTATTTT.